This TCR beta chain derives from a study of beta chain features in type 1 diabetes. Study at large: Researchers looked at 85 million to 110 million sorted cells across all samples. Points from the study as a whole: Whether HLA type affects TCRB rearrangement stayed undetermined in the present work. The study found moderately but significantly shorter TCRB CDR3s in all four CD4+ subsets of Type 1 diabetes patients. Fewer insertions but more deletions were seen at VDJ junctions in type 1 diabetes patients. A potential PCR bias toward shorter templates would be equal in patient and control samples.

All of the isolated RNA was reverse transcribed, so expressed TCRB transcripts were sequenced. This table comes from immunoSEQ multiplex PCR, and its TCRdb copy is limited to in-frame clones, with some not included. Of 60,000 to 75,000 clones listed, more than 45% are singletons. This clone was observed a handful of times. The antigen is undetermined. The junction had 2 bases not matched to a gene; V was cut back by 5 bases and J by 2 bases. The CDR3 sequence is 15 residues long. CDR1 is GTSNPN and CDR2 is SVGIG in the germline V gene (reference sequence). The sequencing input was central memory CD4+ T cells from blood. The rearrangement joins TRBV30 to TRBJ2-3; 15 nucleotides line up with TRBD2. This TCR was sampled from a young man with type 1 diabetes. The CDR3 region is CAWGLAGGLTDTQYF. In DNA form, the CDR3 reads TGTGCCTGGGGACTAGCGGGAGGGCTCACAGATACGCAGTATTTT.